These T cell receptor beta chains were read from a single sample in a study of blood T cell repertoires in COVID-19. Only in-frame clones appear in the TCRdb table, and some are missing; sequencing was by immunoSEQ multiplex PCR. This sample has roughly 180,000 clones, with approximately 80% found just once. The sequencing sample was made of peripheral blood. The receptors come from a woman in her 40s with COVID-19, enrolled during active disease. Both conserved end residues are part of each CDR3. The D gene is left open where the match is weak. The size entry is marked missing in some rows and otherwise reads once, few, many or a size class.

- | TRBJ1-2 | - | TRBV2 | CASSQPEGFGYTF | TGTGCCAGCAGCCAACCGGAGGGGTTTGGCTACACCTTC
TRBD1 | TRBJ1-1 | - | TRBV3-1/TRBV3-2 | CASSPYRGPNTEAFF | TGTGCCAGCAGCCCGTACAGGGGGCCGAACACTGAAGCTTTCTTT
- | TRBJ1-3 | - | TRBV27 | CASSLGGANTIYF | TGTGCCAGCAGTTTGGGGGGAGCGAACACCATATATTTT
- | TRBJ1-1 | few | TRBV3-1/TRBV3-2 | CASSAPGDDTEAFF | TGTGCCAGCAGCGCCCCAGGGGATGACACTGAAGCTTTCTTT
TRBD1 | TRBJ1-5 | - | TRBV19 | CASSTNRDRTYSNQPQHF | TGTGCCAGTAGTACTAACCGGGACAGGACGTATAGCAATCAGCCCCAGCATTTT
TRBD2 | TRBJ2-3 | - | TRBV13 | CASSTTSGGYGTDTQYF | TGTGCCAGCAGCACGACTAGCGGGGGGTATGGCACAGATACGCAGTATTTT
- | TRBJ1-2 | - | TRBV28 | CASLEQGDYYGYTF | TGTGCCAGCTTGGAACAGGGAGACTACTATGGCTACACCTTC
TRBD2 | TRBJ2-1 | - | TRBV7-2 | CASSLRLADEQFF | TGTGCCAGCAGCCTCCGACTAGCGGATGAGCAGTTCTTC
- | TRBJ2-5 | - | TRBV29-1 | CSVVGPQKETQYF | TGCAGCGTTGTGGGGCCGCAAAAGGAGACCCAGTACTTC
- | TRBJ1-6 | - | TRBV6-5 | CASSSPAGGGSPLHF | TGTGCCAGCAGTTCCCCAGCCGGGGGAGGGTCACCCCTCCACTTT
TRBD1 | TRBJ1-2 | - | TRBV6-5 | CASSYRAGGSSGYTF | TGTGCCAGCAGTTACCGGGCAGGGGGCTCCTCTGGCTACACCTTC
TRBD1 | TRBJ1-2 | - | TRBV24-1 | CATNRGGYTF | TGTGCCACTAACAGGGGAGGCTACACCTTC
TRBD1 | TRBJ1-2 | - | TRBV3-1/TRBV3-2 | CASRTQGVYGYTF | TGTGCCAGCAGAACACAGGGGGTCTATGGCTACACCTTC
TRBD1 | TRBJ1-1 | few | TRBV5-1 | CASSDGQGVTEAFF | TGCGCCAGCAGCGACGGACAGGGTGTCACTGAAGCTTTCTTT
- | TRBJ2-2 | few | TRBV7-9 | CATTGTGELFF | TGTGCCACGACGGGAACCGGGGAGCTGTTTTTT
TRBD1 | TRBJ1-1 | - | TRBV11-2 | CASSYGGITGGTEAFF | TGTGCCAGCAGTTACGGGGGGATAACAGGGGGCACTGAAGCTTTCTTT
TRBD1 | TRBJ2-7 | - | TRBV25-1 | CASSRGQTSYEQYF | TGTGCCAGCTCGAGGGGACAGACGTCCTACGAGCAGTACTTC
- | TRBJ2-1 | - | TRBV9 | CASSGLLGNEQFF | TGTGCCAGCAGCGGGCTGCTTGGTAATGAGCAGTTCTTC
TRBD1 | TRBJ2-5 | - | TRBV4-2 | CASSQPGQEQTQYF | TGTGCCAGCAGCCAACCTGGACAGGAACAGACCCAGTACTTC
- | TRBJ1-2 | many | TRBV7-9 | CASSLKQGINYGYTF | TGTGCCAGCAGCTTAAAACAGGGTATTAACTATGGCTACACCTTC
- | TRBJ2-5 | - | TRBV11-2 | CASSLEQGPETQYF | TGTGCCAGCAGCTTAGAGCAGGGTCCGGAGACCCAGTACTTC
TRBD1 | TRBJ1-4 | - | TRBV3-1/TRBV3-2 | CASSQASDRGVPNEKLFF | TGTGCCAGCAGCCAAGCATCGGACAGGGGGGTTCCTAATGAAAAACTGTTTTTT
- | TRBJ1-4 | - | TRBV18 | CASSPLSANEKLFF | TGTGCCAGCTCACCACTTTCCGCTAATGAAAAACTGTTTTTT
TRBD1 | TRBJ2-7 | - | TRBV6-6 | CASSYLRTGYGGEQYF | TGTGCCAGCAGTTACCTCCGGACAGGGTACGGAGGCGAGCAGTACTTC
TRBD2 | TRBJ2-5 | - | TRBV5-6 | CASSPYPRLAGAGETQYF | TGTGCCAGCAGCCCTTACCCTCGACTAGCGGGGGCCGGAGAGACCCAGTACTTC
- | TRBJ1-1 | - | TRBV2 | CASATGWGNTEAFF | TGTGCCTCCGCTACGGGGTGGGGGAACACTGAAGCTTTCTTT
- | TRBJ1-6 | - | TRBV14 | CASSQASNSPLHF | TGTGCCAGCAGCCAAGCCAGTAATTCACCCCTCCACTTT
- | TRBJ1-2 | - | TRBV6-5 | CASARGRASNYGYTF | TGTGCCAGCGCACGTGGGAGGGCCTCTAACTATGGCTACACCTTC
TRBD1 | TRBJ1-2 | - | TRBV7-6 | CASSRGTAAGYTF | TGTGCCAGCAGCCGTGGGACAGCCGCTGGCTACACCTTC
TRBD1 | TRBJ1-5 | once | TRBV6-5 | CASRNRGRGQPQHF | TGTGCCAGCAGGAACAGGGGTCGGGGTCAGCCCCAGCATTTT
TRBD2 | TRBJ2-3 | many | TRBV5-1 | CASSLAGGEIDTDTQYF | TGCGCCAGCAGCCTAGCGGGAGGGGAGATCGACACAGATACGCAGTATTTT
- | TRBJ2-2 | - | TRBV27 | CASRRRRGSGELFF | TGTGCCAGCCGTCGGAGGCGGGGAAGCGGGGAGCTGTTTTTT
TRBD2 | TRBJ2-3 | - | TRBV18 | CASSAAGGFSNTQYF | TGTGCCAGCTCAGCGGCGGGGGGATTCTCGAATACGCAGTATTTT
TRBD1 | TRBJ1-4 | - | TRBV28 | CGSGTGLEKLFF | TGTGGCAGCGGGACAGGGCTTGAAAAACTGTTTTTT
- | TRBJ2-1 | - | TRBV10-3 | CAISRLEVDEQFF | TGTGCCATCAGCCGACTAGAAGTAGATGAGCAGTTCTTC
TRBD1 | TRBJ1-2 | - | TRBV27 | CASSLDRGDYGYTF | TGTGCCAGCAGTTTAGACAGGGGGGACTATGGCTACACCTTC
- | TRBJ1-2 | - | TRBV9 | CASSVVETARGGYTF | TGTGCCAGCAGCGTAGTGGAGACAGCTAGGGGTGGCTACACCTTC
- | TRBJ1-3 | - | TRBV3-1/TRBV3-2 | CASSQVRGAGNTIYF | TGTGCCAGCAGCCAAGTCAGGGGTGCTGGAAACACCATATATTTT
- | TRBJ1-6 | once | TRBV7-9 | CASSFQAGGNSPLHF | TGTGCCAGCAGCTTCCAGGCGGGTGGGAATTCACCCCTCCACTTT
- | TRBJ1-3 | few | TRBV6-1 | CASSEHRERTIYF | TGTGCCAGCAGTGAACACAGGGAGAGAACCATATATTTT
- | TRBJ1-6 | few | TRBV2 | CASSDQEALSPLHF | TGTGCCAGCAGTGATCAGGAGGCCCTTTCACCCCTCCACTTT
- | TRBJ1-2 | - | TRBV5-6 | CASLGVLDYTF | TGTGCCAGCCTCGGTGTTCTCGACTACACCTTC
- | TRBJ2-7 | - | TRBV12-3/TRBV12-4 | CASSISNSYEQYF | TGTGCCAGCAGTATTTCTAACTCCTACGAGCAGTACTTC
TRBD1 | TRBJ2-3 | - | TRBV28 | CASTIQRTGEKNTQYF | TGTGCCAGCACCATTCAACGGACAGGGGAAAAGAATACGCAGTATTTT
TRBD1 | TRBJ2-3 | - | TRBV5-1 | CASSLKGGQPVTDTQYF | TGCGCCAGCAGCTTGAAAGGGGGCCAACCGGTCACAGATACGCAGTATTTT
- | TRBJ1-3 | - | TRBV12-3/TRBV12-4 | CASSRTGLNIYF | TGTGCCAGCAGCCGAACAGGGCTCAACATATATTTT
TRBD1 | TRBJ2-4 | few | TRBV6-5 | CASSWGQGNIQYF | TGTGCCAGCAGTTGGGGACAGGGAAACATTCAGTACTTC
TRBD1 | TRBJ1-5 | - | TRBV11-2 | CASSLDYRGNQPQHF | TGTGCCAGCAGCTTAGACTACAGGGGAAATCAGCCCCAGCATTTT
TRBD2 | TRBJ2-4 | - | TRBV7-9 | CASTHNRGVDIQYF | TGTGCCAGCACCCACAATCGGGGGGTGGACATTCAGTACTTC
- | TRBJ1-5 | - | TRBV7-9 | CASTAGGAQPQHF | TGTGCCAGCACCGCGGGGGGGGCCCAGCCCCAGCATTTT